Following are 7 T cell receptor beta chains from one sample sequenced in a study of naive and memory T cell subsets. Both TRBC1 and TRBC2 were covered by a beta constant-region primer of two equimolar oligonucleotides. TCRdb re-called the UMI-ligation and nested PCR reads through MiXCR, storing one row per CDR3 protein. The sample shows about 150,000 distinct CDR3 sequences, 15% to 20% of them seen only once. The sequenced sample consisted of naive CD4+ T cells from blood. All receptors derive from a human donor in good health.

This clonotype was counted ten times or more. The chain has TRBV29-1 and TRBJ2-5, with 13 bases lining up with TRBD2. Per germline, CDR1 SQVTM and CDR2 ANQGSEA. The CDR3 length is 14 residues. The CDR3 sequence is CTVSDGTSGKTQYF. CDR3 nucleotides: TGCACCGTGAGTGACGGGACTAGCGGGAAGACCCAGTACTTC.

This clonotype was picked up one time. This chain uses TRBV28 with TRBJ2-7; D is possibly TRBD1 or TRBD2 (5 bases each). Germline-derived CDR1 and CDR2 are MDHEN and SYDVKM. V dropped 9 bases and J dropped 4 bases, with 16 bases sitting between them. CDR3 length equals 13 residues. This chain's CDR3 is CASTPGRNYEQYF. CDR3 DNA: TGTGCCAGTACCCCGGGACGGAATTACGAGCAGTACTTC. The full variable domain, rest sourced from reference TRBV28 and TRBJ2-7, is DVKVTQSSRYLVKRTGEKVFLECVQDMDHENMFWYRQDPGLGLRLIYFSYDVKMKEKGDIPEGYSVSREKKERFSLILESASTNQTSMYLCASTPGRNYEQYFGPGTRLTVT.

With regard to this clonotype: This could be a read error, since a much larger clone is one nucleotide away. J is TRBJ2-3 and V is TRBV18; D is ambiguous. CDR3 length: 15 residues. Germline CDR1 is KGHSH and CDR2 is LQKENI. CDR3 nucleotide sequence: TGTACCAGCTCACCACGAACATCCCAGGTTGTGACGCAGTATTTT. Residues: CTSSPRTSQVVTQYF. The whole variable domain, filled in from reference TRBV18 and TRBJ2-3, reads NAGVMQNPRHLVRRRGQEARLRCSPMKGHSHVYWYRQLPEEGLKFMVYLQKENIIDESGMPKERFSAEFPKEGPSILRIQQVVRGDSAAYFCTSSPRTSQVVTQYFGPGTRLTVL.

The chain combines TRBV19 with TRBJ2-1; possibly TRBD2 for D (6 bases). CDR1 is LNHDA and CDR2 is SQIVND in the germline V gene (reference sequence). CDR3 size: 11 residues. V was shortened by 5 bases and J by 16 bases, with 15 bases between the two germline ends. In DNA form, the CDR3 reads TGTGCCAGTAGTTCCCGGGAGTCGCTTTTCTTC. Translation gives CASSSRESLFF.

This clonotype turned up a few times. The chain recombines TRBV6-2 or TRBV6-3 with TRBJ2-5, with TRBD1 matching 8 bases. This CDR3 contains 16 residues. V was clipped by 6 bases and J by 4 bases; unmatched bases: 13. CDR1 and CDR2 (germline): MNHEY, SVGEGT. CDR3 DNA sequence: TGTGCCAGCAGCGACGCTCAGACAGGGGAGGCAGAGACCCAGTACTTC. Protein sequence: CASSDAQTGEAETQYF.

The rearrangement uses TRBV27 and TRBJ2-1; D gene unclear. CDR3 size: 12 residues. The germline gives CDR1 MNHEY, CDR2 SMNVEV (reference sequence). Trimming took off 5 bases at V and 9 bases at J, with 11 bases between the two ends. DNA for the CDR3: TGTGCCAGCAGTACGGTACAGAGTGAGCAGTTCTTC. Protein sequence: CASSTVQSEQFF.

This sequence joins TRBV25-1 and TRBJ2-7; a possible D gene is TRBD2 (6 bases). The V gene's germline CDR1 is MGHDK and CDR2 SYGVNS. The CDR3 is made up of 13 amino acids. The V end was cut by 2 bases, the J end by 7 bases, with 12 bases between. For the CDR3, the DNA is TGTGCCAGCAGTGAAAGGGACCGGGGGGAGCAGTACTTC. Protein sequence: CASSERDRGEQYF.